This T cell receptor (beta chain) was documented in a study of blood T cell repertoires in COVID-19. Study background: Specimens from acute and convalescent COVID-19 originated in the United States, Italy and Spain. T cells, B-cell-depleted T cells, or PBMCs provided the cDNA or gDNA that served as material.

The authors' processing: Amplifying reference gene primers gave estimates of nucleated cell counts. Data came from immunoSEQ multiplex PCR; TCRdb stores just in-frame clones and leaves some out. V, J and clone size are those of that table, while D and trimming were read from the DNA. The sample consists of tens of thousands of clones, 65% to 85% of them appearing once. This clonotype was obtained from a human donor in a cohort sampled during active COVID-19. What was sequenced was peripheral blood.

This CDR3 reads CASSAGQGLHTDTQYF. DNA of the CDR3: TGTGCCAGCAGCGCTGGACAGGGGTTGCACACAGATACGCAGTATTTT. The V and J genes are TRBV2 and TRBJ2-3, with TRBD1 identical over 9 bases. J lost 2 bases, V lost 6 bases, and 9 bases had no gene match. The CDR3 runs to 16 residues. Germline V gives CDR1 SNHLY, CDR2 FYNNEI.